This TCR beta chain was found in a study of OX40 agonist ivuxolimab in advanced cancers. Looking at the study overall: Under the entry rules, prior anti-PD-1, anti-PD-L1 or anti-CTLA-4 therapy was allowed, and approximately 40% had some. Partial responses, seen in three patients, involved one hepatocellular carcinoma and two cutaneous melanomas. Study-wide results and caveats: Also present in some nonresponders was a low level of normalized T-cell clonal expansion. In the 0.1 to 3.0 mg/kg range, CD4+ and CD8+ blood T cells had expanded clonally by week 6.

Worth noting for this clone: Its antigen is still unknown.

The assay was immunoSEQ multiplex PCR, and TCRdb's table has in-frame clones only and misses some. The sample lists about 58,000 clones, over 80% occurring once. With 4 bases removed from V and 4 bases from J, the gap between germline ends came to 9 bases. Germline assignment: CDR1 SGHRS and CDR2 YFSETQ. The CDR3 length is 14 residues. This TCR was recovered from an adult with an advanced solid tumor such as melanoma, head and neck, liver or kidney cancer. The sequences come from CD4+ or CD8+ T cells sorted from blood, collected in a trial of the OX40 agonist ivuxolimab. The rearrangement links TRBV5-1 to TRBJ2-6; no reliable D call. The CDR3 here is CASSPLGGANVLTF. In nucleotides, the CDR3 is TGCGCCAGCAGCCCACTTGGGGGGGCCAACGTCCTGACTTTC.